The 28 T cell receptor beta chains below come from one sample, sequenced in a study of T cell responses to AZD1222 COVID-19 vaccine. Profiled with immunoSEQ multiplex PCR; TCRdb holds only in-frame clones, not every one. The repertoire holds tens of thousands of clones, with roughly 90% as singletons. This material consisted of peripheral blood, taken 28 days after the second AZD1222 dose. These TCRs come from an adult who received the AZD1222 COVID-19 vaccine.

Only a few counts were recorded for this clone. J is TRBJ1-6 and V is TRBV9; the D is unclear. Per germline, CDR1 SGDLS and CDR2 YYNGEE. There are 18 residues in the CDR3. V was trimmed by 0 bases and J by 5 bases, leaving 18 bases between them. CDR3: CASSVALRGPFHNSPLHF. The CDR3 DNA reads as TGTGCCAGCAGCGTAGCTTTACGTGGGCCGTTTCATAATTCACCCCTCCACTTT.

The chain carries TRBV3-1 (or the pseudogene TRBV3-2) and TRBJ2-1; no reliable D call. The CDR3 loop spans 15 amino acids. V lost 1 base and J 2 bases, leaving 9 bases between the germline ends. CDR1 and CDR2 from the germline V gene are LGHDT and YNNKEL (reference sequence). CDR3 sequence (DNA): TGTGCCAGCAGCCAAGGTAGCCCGACCTACAATGAGCAGTTCTTC. It specifies CASSQGSPTYNEQFF.

The V gene is TRBV11-2, the J gene TRBJ2-3; maybe TRBD2 (5 bases). Trimming removed 3 bases from V and 2 bases from J, with 15 bases in between. Germline values: CDR1 SGHAT, CDR2 FQNNGV. CDR3 size: 16 residues. The CDR3 loop is CASSFYLRGHTDTQYF. The CDR3 DNA reads as TGTGCCAGCAGCTTTTACCTTAGAGGGCACACAGATACGCAGTATTTT.

This clone was seen only once. The V call is TRBV11-3, the J call TRBJ2-2; 10 bases match TRBD1. Looked up from germline, CDR1 is SGHNT and CDR2 is YENEEA. Unmatched junction bases numbered 4, after V lost 5 bases and J lost 1 base. The CDR3 length is 16 residues. The CDR3 DNA reads TGTGCCAGCAGCCGACAGGGGGCGTTGAACACCGGGGAGCTGTTTTTT. It codes for CASSRQGALNTGELFF.

The chain joins TRBV7-2 to TRBJ2-5; D remains unclear. Between the trimmed V and J ends, which lost 2 bases and 5 bases, there was a span of 9 bases. Germline CDR1 SGHTA, CDR2 FQGNSA. This CDR3 is 13 amino acids long. CDR3 nucleotides: TGTGCCAGCAGCTTAACCAGAAAGGAGACCCAGTACTTC. It yields the protein CASSLTRKETQYF.

The chain is built from TRBV11-3 and TRBJ2-4; TRBD1 matches at 11 bases. CDR3 length equals 20 residues. Germline V gene lookup returns CDR1 SGHNT and CDR2 YENEEA. J was trimmed by 3 bases and V by 4 bases; bases with no gene match: 17. CDR3 sequence: CASSSRTRDRGSWDKNIQYF. DNA of the CDR3: TGTGCCAGCAGCTCTAGAACCCGGGACAGGGGGAGTTGGGACAAAAACATTCAGTACTTC.

This chain uses TRBV11-3 with TRBJ1-6; weak D call: TRBD1 (5 bases). V dropped 4 bases and J dropped 10 bases, with 20 bases sitting between them. The CDR3 runs 16 residues. Germline CDR1 is SGHNT and CDR2 is YENEEA. CDR3 amino acids: CASSSTAGGVRSPLHF. The CDR3 bases are TGTGCCAGCAGCTCAACCGCGGGGGGTGTTAGGTCACCCCTCCACTTT.

The chain joins TRBV7-2 to TRBJ2-7; 9 bases are shared with TRBD1. The CDR3 is made up of 15 amino acids. The ends lost 5 bases at V and 3 bases at J; junction bases unmatched: 8. Germline V lookup: CDR1 SGHTA, CDR2 FQGNSA. The CDR3 here is CASSPQPTGGYEQYF. For the CDR3, the DNA is TGTGCCAGCAGCCCTCAGCCGACAGGGGGCTACGAGCAGTACTTC. Full variable domain (rest looked up from reference TRBV7-2 and TRBJ2-7): GAGVSQSPSNKVTEKGKDVELRCDPISGHTALYWYRQSLGQGLEFLIYFQGNSAPDKSGLPSDRFSAERTGGSVSTLTIQRTQQEDSAVYLCASSPQPTGGYEQYFGPGTRLTVT.

The V and J genes are TRBV18 and TRBJ2-1; D not resolved. There are 14 residues in the CDR3. Trimming took 3 bases from V and 3 from J, leaving 9 bases between them. CDR1 and CDR2 from the germline V gene are KGHSH and LQKENI. The CDR3 region has the DNA TGTGCCAGCTCACCCTTCCGAAGCTACAATGAGCAGTTCTTC. This sequence encodes CASSPFRSYNEQFF.

This chain connects TRBV28 to TRBJ1-2, with D perhaps matching TRBD1 (5 bases). This CDR3 is 17 amino acids long. Germline CDR1 is MDHEN and CDR2 is SYDVKM. V lost 1 base, J lost 5 bases, and 20 bases lay in between. The CDR3 nucleotides are TGTGCCAGCAGTTTATCCAACATAGGAGGGGATAAATATGGCTACACCTTC. Translating it yields CASSLSNIGGDKYGYTF.

The chain carries TRBV5-1 and TRBJ1-5, with D unclear. Germline V CDR1 and CDR2: SGHRS, YFSETQ. The CDR3 is 15 residues long. V lost 4 bases and J 0 bases, leaving 11 bases between the germline ends. As DNA, the CDR3 is TGCGCCAGCAGCCTCGATGGAGGTAGCAATCAGCCCCAGCATTTT. Its translation: CASSLDGGSNQPQHF.

This sequence joins TRBV15 and TRBJ2-1; D is tentatively TRBD1 or TRBD2 (5 bases each). Germline lookup yields CDR1 LNHNV and CDR2 YYDKDF (reference sequence). The CDR3 contains 21 residues. The V and J ends lost 6 bases and 10 bases respectively, with 40 bases between them. The CDR3 nucleotides read TGTGCCACCAGGGCCGGACAACGGGGCGATGGCCGGGATATATTCCTTCTGGAGCAGTTCTTC. Protein sequence: CATRAGQRGDGRDIFLLEQFF. The variable domain in full, with the rest retrieved from reference TRBV15 and TRBJ2-1, is DAMVIQNPRYQVTQFGKPVTLSCSQTLNHNVMYWYQQKSSQAPKLLFHYYDKDFNNEADTPDNFQSRRPNTSFCFLDIRSPGLGDTAMYLCATRAGQRGDGRDIFLLEQFFGPGTRLTVL.

The chain is built from TRBV30 and TRBJ2-7; unclear D gene. Germline CDR1 and CDR2: GTSNPN and SVGIG (reference sequence). The CDR3 consists of 13 residues. Trimming stripped 4 bases from V and 0 bases from J, with 10 bases between. The DNA of the CDR3 is TGTGCCTGGACCGTGCCGGGCTCCTACGAGCAGTACTTC. Its protein product is CAWTVPGSYEQYF.

The chain employs TRBV19 and TRBJ2-2; D perhaps matches TRBD2 (6 bases). The V and J ends lost 3 bases and 2 bases respectively, with 13 bases between them. The CDR3 spans 16 residues. CDR1 and CDR2 from the germline V gene are LNHDA and SQIVND (reference sequence). The CDR3 coding sequence is TGTGCCAGTAGTATCGGTGGGGGGATCAACACCGGGGAGCTGTTTTTT. Residues: CASSIGGGINTGELFF.

The J gene is TRBJ2-1, the V gene TRBV28, with D possibly being TRBD1 (6 bases). The V gene's germline CDR1 is MDHEN and CDR2 SYDVKM. Trimming removed 3 bases from V and 4 bases from J, with 19 bases in between. CDR3 length: 17 residues. The CDR3 DNA reads as TGTGCCAGCAGTTTCCTTAGCCCGGGACAATTATACAATGAGCAGTTCTTC. Its translation: CASSFLSPGQLYNEQFF.

The chain recombines TRBV6-6 with TRBJ1-1, with 9 bases aligning to TRBD1. Germline V gene sequence: CDR1 MNHNY, CDR2 SVGAGI (reference sequence). Trimming took 5 bases from V and 3 from J; bases not matched to a gene: 7. The CDR3 length is 15 residues. CDR3 amino acids: CASSLRQGGHTEAFF. The DNA of the CDR3 is TGTGCCAGCAGTCTACGACAGGGGGGACACACTGAAGCTTTCTTT.

This clone was seen only a few times. The chain links TRBV4-1 to TRBJ2-5; either TRBD1 or TRBD2 may supply D (6 bases each). The CDR3 runs to 17 residues. Between the trimmed V and J ends, which lost 3 bases and 4 bases, there was a span of 21 bases. The germline V gene has CDR1 MGHRA and CDR2 YSYEKL. For the CDR3, the DNA is TGCGCCAGCAGCCACTTGGTAGGAGGGGGAGAGGCAGAGACCCAGTACTTC. Its protein product is CASSHLVGGGEAETQYF.

The sample holds a few counts of this clone. This chain uses TRBV5-1 with TRBJ2-7; D unresolved. This CDR3 has 13 amino acids. V lost 0 bases, J lost 4 bases, and 8 bases lay in between. From germline, CDR1 is SGHRS and CDR2 YFSETQ. CDR3 residues: CASSLAGQYEQYF. The CDR3 DNA is TGCGCCAGCAGCTTGGCCGGGCAGTACGAGCAGTACTTC.

J is TRBJ2-7 and V is TRBV3-1 (or the pseudogene TRBV3-2), with D perhaps TRBD1 or TRBD2 (5 bases each). CDR1 and CDR2 from the germline V gene are LGHDT and YNNKEL (reference sequence). The V and J ends lost 8 bases and 4 bases respectively, with 9 bases between them. The CDR3 runs to 11 residues. CDR3 sequence: CASGTDYEQYF. The CDR3 DNA follows: TGTGCCAGCGGGACGGATTACGAGCAGTACTTC.

This sequence joins TRBV6-6 and TRBJ1-1, with D tentatively TRBD1 (6 bases). Germline-derived CDR1 and CDR2 are MNHNY and SVGAGI (reference sequence). Trimming stripped 2 bases from V and 1 base from J, with 8 bases between. The CDR3 spans 14 residues. CDR3 coding DNA: TGTGCCAGCAGTTACGGGGGCACGAACACTGAAGCTTTCTTT. Its protein product is CASSYGGTNTEAFF.

The rearrangement joins TRBV12-3 or TRBV12-4 to TRBJ1-3; D gene unclear. Trimming shortened V by 7 bases and J by 7 bases, and 14 bases separated the two germline ends. The CDR3 covers 13 residues. CDR3 coding DNA: TGTGCCAGCATCCAAGATCAGTGGAACACCATATATTTT. It yields the protein CASIQDQWNTIYF.

This chain uses TRBV4-2 with TRBJ2-1, with 14 bases matching TRBD2. Looked up from germline, CDR1 is LGHNA and CDR2 is YNFKEQ. The CDR3 loop spans 21 amino acids. Trimming at V came to 4 bases and at J to 0 bases, leaving 14 bases not matched to a gene. Written as DNA, the CDR3 is TGTGCCAGCAGCCCGGGACTAGCGGGAGCGGGGAGGGCGAGCTCCTACAATGAGCAGTTCTTC. It yields the protein CASSPGLAGAGRASSYNEQFF.

The chain employs TRBV5-4 and TRBJ1-6; D not certain. CDR3 length: 16 amino acids. The germline CDR1 and CDR2 sequences are SGHNT and YYREEE (reference sequence). Trimming took 5 bases from V and 0 from J, leaving 12 bases between them. The CDR3 coding sequence is TGTGCCAGCAGAACATCGGGTAGCTCCTATAATTCACCCCTCCACTTT. This gives the protein CASRTSGSSYNSPLHF.

V and J are TRBV5-6 and TRBJ2-1; 7 bases align to TRBD2. J gave up 2 bases and V 1 base, and 6 bases lay outside the gene matches. CDR1 SGHDT and CDR2 YYEEEE come from the germline V gene. The CDR3 totals 16 residues. The CDR3 nucleotides read TGTGCCAGCAGCTTGCTGGCGGGAGCGGCCTACAATGAGCAGTTCTTC. Translated, it gives CASSLLAGAAYNEQFF. The full variable domain, rest sourced from reference TRBV5-6 and TRBJ2-1, is DAGVTQSPTHLIKTRGQQVTLRCSPKSGHDTVSWYQQALGQGPQFIFQYYEEEERQRGNFPDRFSGHQFPNYSSELNVNALLLGDSALYLCASSLLAGAAYNEQFFGPGTRLTVL.

Sample share makes this clone large (0.1 to 1%). This specimen includes other DNA sequences encoding the same CDR3. V gene TRBV28 combines with J gene TRBJ2-7, with TRBD1 as a possible D gene (5 bases). Germline-derived CDR1 and CDR2 are MDHEN and SYDVKM. This CDR3 is 13 amino acids long. Trimming cost V 3 bases and J 3 bases, with 9 bases left between them. CDR3 DNA: TGTGCCAGCAGTTTGGGGCGGTTCTACGAGCAGTACTTC. Translating gives CASSLGRFYEQYF.

The rearrangement links TRBV7-8 to TRBJ1-1; D is undetermined. This CDR3 contains 12 residues. V was pared by 2 bases and J by 7 bases, with 8 bases between. Germline CDR1 is SGHVS and CDR2 is FQNEAQ. The CDR3 bases are TGTGCCAGCAGCTTACAGCGCCATGAAGCTTTCTTT. It encodes CASSLQRHEAFF.

The CDR3 reads CASSLETGNYYGYTF. DNA of the CDR3: TGTGCCAGCAGCTTGGAGACAGGGAACTACTATGGCTACACCTTC. V is TRBV5-4 and J is TRBJ1-2, with 7 positions matching TRBD1. V was pared by 0 bases and J by 3 bases, with 5 bases of the junction left unmatched. The CDR3 is made up of 15 amino acids. Germline V gene sequence: CDR1 SGHNT, CDR2 YYREEE (reference sequence).

J is TRBJ1-5 and V is TRBV7-9; D is unresolved. This CDR3 spans 14 amino acids. The V and J ends lost 0 bases and 4 bases respectively, with 7 bases between them. Germline-derived CDR1 and CDR2 are SEHNR and FQNEAQ (reference sequence). The CDR3 is CASSLANGNQPQHF. In nucleotides, the CDR3 is TGTGCCAGCAGCTTAGCGAACGGGAATCAGCCCCAGCATTTT.